This TCR beta chain was observed in a study of low-dose radiotherapy and immunotherapy resistance in tumors. Whole-study context: On an every-two-weeks schedule, patients received intravenous nivolumab 240 mg, along with ipilimumab 1 mg/kg every six weeks.

Many counts were recorded for this clonotype. First-strand cDNA used TRAV- and TRBV-specific primers, covering alpha and beta chains. With a V-primer adapter and a constant-region primer, TCRs were amplified for 20 to 25 PCR cycles. TCRdb re-called the reads with MiXCR, one entry per CDR3 protein. In the table there are 85,000 to 100,000 distinct CDR3 sequences, more than 8.5% of which are singletons. Time point: before trial treatment. Administered to the donors were nivolumab, ipilimumab, aspirin, low-dose cyclophosphamide and low-dose radiotherapy. The CDR3 runs to 12 residues. Trimming removed 10 bases from V and 3 bases from J, with 11 bases in between. Per the germline V gene, CDR1 is MDHEN and CDR2 is SYDVKM.

The sequence was obtained from a male donor with prostate cancer. The V call is TRBV28, the J call TRBJ2-3; D remains unclear. This specimen was PBMCs, taken before treatment. CDR3 amino acids: CATRLITDTQYF. The DNA of the CDR3 is TGTGCCACCCGACTGATAACAGATACGCAGTATTTT.